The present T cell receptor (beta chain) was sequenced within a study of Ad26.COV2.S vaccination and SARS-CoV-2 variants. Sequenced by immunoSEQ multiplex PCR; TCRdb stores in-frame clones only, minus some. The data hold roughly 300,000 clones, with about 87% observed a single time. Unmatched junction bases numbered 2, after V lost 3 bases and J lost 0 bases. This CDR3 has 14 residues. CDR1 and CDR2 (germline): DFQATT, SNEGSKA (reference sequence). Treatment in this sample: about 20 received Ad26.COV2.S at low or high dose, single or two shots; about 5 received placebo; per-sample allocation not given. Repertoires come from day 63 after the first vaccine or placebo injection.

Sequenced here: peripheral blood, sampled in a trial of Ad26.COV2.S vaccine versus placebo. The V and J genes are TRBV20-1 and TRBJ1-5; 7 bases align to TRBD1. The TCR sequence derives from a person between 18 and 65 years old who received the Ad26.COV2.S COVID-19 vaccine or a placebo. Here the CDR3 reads CSASTGASNQPQHF. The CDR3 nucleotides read TGCAGTGCTAGTACAGGGGCTAGCAATCAGCCCCAGCATTTT.